This T cell receptor (beta chain) was identified in a study of T cell repertoires in cytomegalovirus infection. Findings and caveats of the study: What dominated the ex vivo response were HLA-C-restricted CMV-specific TCR beta clonotypes.

The CDR3 length is 13 residues. From germline, CDR1 is MNHEY and CDR2 SVGAGI. The V segment lost 7 bases and the J segment 1 base; nucleotides outside the gene matches: 2. In the case of this clonotype: Antigen specificity is unknown.

MiXCR was run by TCRdb on the reads, yielding one entry per CDR3 protein. The repertoire has over 120,000 distinct CDR3 sequences, more than 30% of them found once; the top ten carry about 50%. Material: CD8+ T cells from cultured PBMCs, obtained from culture after CMV antigen stimulation. V usage is TRBV6-5 and J usage is TRBJ2-3; 7 nucleotides agree with TRBD1. The clonotype originates from a human donor in good health (CMV status not recorded). Some clones in this sample may be carry-over from other donors' samples. The CDR3 DNA reads TGTGCCAGCAAAGGACAGGGCACAGATACGCAGTATTTT. This translates into CASKGQGTDTQYF.